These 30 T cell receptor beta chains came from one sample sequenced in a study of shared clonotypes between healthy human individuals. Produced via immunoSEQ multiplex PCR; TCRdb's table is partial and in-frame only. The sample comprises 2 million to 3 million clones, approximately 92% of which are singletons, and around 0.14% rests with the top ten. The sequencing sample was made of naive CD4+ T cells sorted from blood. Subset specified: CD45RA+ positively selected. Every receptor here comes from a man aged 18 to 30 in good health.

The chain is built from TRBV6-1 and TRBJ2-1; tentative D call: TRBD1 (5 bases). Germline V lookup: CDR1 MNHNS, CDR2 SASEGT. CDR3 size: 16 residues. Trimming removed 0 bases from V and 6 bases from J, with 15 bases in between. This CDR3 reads CASSEALIGVGNEQFF. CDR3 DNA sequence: TGTGCCAGCAGTGAAGCGCTAATAGGGGTCGGCAATGAGCAGTTCTTC.

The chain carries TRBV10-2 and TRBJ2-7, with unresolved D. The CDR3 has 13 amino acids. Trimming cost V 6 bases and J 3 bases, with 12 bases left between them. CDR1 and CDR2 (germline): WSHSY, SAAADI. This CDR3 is CASRAQSDYEQYF. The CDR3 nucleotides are TGCGCCAGCAGAGCCCAGTCGGACTACGAGCAGTACTTC.

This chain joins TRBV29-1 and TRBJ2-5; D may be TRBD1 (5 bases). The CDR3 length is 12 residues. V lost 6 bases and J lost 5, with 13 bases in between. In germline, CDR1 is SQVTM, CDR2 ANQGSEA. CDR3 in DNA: TGCAGCGTCAGCAGGGCCGCGGAGACCCAGTACTTC. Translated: CSVSRAAETQYF.

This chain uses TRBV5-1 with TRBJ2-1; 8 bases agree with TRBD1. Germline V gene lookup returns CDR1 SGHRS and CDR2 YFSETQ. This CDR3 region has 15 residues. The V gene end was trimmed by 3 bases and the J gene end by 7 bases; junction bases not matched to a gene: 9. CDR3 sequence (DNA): TGCGCCAGCAGCTCGGCCGGACAGGGCTTGAATGAGCAGTTCTTC. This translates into CASSSAGQGLNEQFF.

The CDR3 reads CASSPPGRPQETQYF. In DNA, the CDR3 is TGTGCCAGCTCACCACCAGGACGACCACAAGAGACCCAGTACTTC. The chain has TRBV18 and TRBJ2-5; unclear D gene. Germline-derived CDR1 and CDR2 are KGHSH and LQKENI. V lost 0 bases, J lost 2 bases, and 10 bases lay in between. This CDR3 contains 15 residues. The whole variable domain, filled in from reference TRBV18 and TRBJ2-5, reads NAGVMQNPRHLVRRRGQEARLRCSPMKGHSHVYWYRQLPEEGLKFMVYLQKENIIDESGMPKERFSAEFPKEGPSILRIQQVVRGDSAAYFCASSPPGRPQETQYFGPGTRLLVL.

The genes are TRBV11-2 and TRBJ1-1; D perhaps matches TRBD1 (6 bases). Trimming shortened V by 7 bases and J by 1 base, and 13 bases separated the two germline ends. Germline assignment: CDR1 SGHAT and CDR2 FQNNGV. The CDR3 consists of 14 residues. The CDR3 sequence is CASIGRGANTEAFF. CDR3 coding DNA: TGTGCCAGCATCGGGAGGGGGGCGAACACTGAAGCTTTCTTT.

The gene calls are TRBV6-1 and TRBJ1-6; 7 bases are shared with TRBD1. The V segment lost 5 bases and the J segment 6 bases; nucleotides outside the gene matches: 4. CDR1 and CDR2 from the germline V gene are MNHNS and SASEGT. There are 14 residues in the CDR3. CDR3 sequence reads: CASSWDRTNSPLHF. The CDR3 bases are TGTGCCAGCAGTTGGGACAGAACTAATTCACCCCTCCACTTT.

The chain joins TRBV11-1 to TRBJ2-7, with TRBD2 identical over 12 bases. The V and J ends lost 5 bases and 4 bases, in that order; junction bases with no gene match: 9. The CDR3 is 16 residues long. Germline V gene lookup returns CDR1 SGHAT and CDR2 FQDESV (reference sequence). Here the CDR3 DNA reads TGTGCCAGCAGCGTCGGACTAGCGGGGCTGGGATACGAGCAGTACTTC. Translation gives CASSVGLAGLGYEQYF.

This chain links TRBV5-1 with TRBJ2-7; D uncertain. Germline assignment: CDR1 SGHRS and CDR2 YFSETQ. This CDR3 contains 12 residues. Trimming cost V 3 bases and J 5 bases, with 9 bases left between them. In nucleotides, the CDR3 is TGCGCCAGCAGCTCAAACACAGACGAGCAGTACTTC. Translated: CASSSNTDEQYF.

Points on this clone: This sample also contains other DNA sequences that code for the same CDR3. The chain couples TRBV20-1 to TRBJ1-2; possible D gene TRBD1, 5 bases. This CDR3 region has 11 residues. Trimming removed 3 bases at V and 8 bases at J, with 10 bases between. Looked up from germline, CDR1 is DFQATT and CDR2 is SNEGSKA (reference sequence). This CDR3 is CSARSGGGYTF. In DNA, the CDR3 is TGCAGTGCTAGGTCTGGGGGGGGCTACACCTTC.

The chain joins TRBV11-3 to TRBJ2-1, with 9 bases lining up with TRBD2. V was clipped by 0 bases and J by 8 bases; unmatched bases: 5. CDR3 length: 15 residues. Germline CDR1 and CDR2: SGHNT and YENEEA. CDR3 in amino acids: CASSLDGGGAYEQFF. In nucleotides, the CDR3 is TGTGCCAGCAGCTTAGATGGCGGGGGGGCGTATGAGCAGTTCTTC. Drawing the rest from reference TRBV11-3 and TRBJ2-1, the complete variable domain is EAGVVQSPRYKIIEKKQPVAFWCNPISGHNTLYWYLQNLGQGPELLIRYENEEAVDDSQLPKDRFSAERLKGVDSTLKIQPAELGDSAVYLCASSLDGGGAYEQFFGPGTRLTVL.

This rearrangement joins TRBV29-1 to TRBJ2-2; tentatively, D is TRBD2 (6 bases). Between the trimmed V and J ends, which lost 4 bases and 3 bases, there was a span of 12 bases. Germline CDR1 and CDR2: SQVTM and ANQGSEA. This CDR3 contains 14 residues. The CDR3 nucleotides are TGCAGCGTTGCATCGGGGGTATACACCGGGGAGCTGTTTTTT. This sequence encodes CSVASGVYTGELFF.

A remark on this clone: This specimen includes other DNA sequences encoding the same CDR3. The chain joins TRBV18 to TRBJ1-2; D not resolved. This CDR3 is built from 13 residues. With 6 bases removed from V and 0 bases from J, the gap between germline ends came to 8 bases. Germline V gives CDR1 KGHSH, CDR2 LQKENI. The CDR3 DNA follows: TGTGCCAGCTCCCCCACTCCTAACTATGGCTACACCTTC. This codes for CASSPTPNYGYTF. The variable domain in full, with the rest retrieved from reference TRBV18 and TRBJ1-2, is NAGVMQNPRHLVRRRGQEARLRCSPMKGHSHVYWYRQLPEEGLKFMVYLQKENIIDESGMPKERFSAEFPKEGPSILRIQQVVRGDSAAYFCASSPTPNYGYTFGSGTRLTVV.

The CDR3 DNA follows: TGTGCCAGCAGCCAAGACCCCAGGGGGCAATCACCCCTCCACTTT. This sequence encodes CASSQDPRGQSPLHF. V and J are TRBV4-2 and TRBJ1-6; 8 bases are a match to TRBD1. Looked up from germline, CDR1 is LGHNA and CDR2 is YNFKEQ. V gave up 0 bases and J gave up 10 bases; unmatched junction bases: 5. The CDR3 length is 15 residues.

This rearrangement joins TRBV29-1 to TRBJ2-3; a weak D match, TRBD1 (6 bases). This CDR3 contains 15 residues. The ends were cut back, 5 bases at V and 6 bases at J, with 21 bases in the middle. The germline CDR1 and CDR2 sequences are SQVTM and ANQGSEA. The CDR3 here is CSVIGQMIRGDTQYF. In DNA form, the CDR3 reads TGCAGCGTTATCGGACAGATGATACGGGGCGATACGCAGTATTTT.

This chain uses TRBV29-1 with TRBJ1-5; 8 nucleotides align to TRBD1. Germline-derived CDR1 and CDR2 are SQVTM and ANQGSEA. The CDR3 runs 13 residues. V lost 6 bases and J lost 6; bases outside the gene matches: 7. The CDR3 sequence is CSVGETGGQPQHF. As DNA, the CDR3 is TGCAGCGTCGGCGAAACAGGGGGTCAGCCCCAGCATTTT. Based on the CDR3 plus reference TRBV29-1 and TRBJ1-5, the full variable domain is SAVISQKPSRDICQRGTSLTIQCQVDSQVTMMFWYRQQPGQSLTLIATANQGSEATYESGFVIDKFPISRPNLTFSTLTVSNMSPEDSSIYLCSVGETGGQPQHFGDGTRLSIL.

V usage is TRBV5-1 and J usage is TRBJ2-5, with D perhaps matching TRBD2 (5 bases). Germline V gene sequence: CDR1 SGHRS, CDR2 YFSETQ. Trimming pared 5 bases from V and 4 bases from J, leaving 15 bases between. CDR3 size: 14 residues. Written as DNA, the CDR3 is TGCGCCAGCAGTGGAGGTGGCGCGAGAGAGACCCAGTACTTC. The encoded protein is CASSGGGARETQYF.

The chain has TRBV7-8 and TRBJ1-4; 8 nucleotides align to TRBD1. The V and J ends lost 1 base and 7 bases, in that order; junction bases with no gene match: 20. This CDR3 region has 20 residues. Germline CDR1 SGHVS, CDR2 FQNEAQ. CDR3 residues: CASSLGRAGFTQGVFEKLFF. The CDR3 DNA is TGTGCCAGCAGCTTAGGCCGCGCAGGATTTACACAGGGGGTCTTTGAAAAACTGTTTTTT.

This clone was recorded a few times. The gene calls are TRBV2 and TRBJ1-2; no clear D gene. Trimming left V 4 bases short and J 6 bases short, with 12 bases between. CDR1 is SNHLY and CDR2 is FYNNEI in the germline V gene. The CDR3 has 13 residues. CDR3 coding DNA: TGTGCCAGCAGTGGAGAGGGCTTCCATGGCTACACCTTC. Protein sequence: CASSGEGFHGYTF.

The CDR3 nucleotides read TGTGCCAGCACGAGGGGACCCTTCTATGGCTACACCTTC. This translates into CASTRGPFYGYTF. V is TRBV6-5 and J is TRBJ1-2; D might be TRBD1 (5 bases). The CDR3 consists of 13 residues. V was clipped by 7 bases and J by 4 bases, with 13 bases between them. Germline V gene data show CDR1 as MNHEY and CDR2 as SVGAGI.

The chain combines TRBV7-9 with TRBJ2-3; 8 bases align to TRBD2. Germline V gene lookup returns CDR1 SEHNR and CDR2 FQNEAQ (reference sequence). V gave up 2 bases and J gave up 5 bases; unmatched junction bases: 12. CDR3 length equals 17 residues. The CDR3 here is CASSLWKGTRPLDTQYF. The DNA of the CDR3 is TGTGCCAGCAGCTTATGGAAGGGGACTAGACCCCTAGATACGCAGTATTTT.

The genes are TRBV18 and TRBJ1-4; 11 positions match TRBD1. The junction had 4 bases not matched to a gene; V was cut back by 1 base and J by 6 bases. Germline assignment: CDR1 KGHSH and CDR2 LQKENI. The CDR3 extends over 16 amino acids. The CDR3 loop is CASSPRRTGGDEKLFF. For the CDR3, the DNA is TGTGCCAGCTCACCACGTCGGACAGGGGGCGATGAAAAACTGTTTTTT.

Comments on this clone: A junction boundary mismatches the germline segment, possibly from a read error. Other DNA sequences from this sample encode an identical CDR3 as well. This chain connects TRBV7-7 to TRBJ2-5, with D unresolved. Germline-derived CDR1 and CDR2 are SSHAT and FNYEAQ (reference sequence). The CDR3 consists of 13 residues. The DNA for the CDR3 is TGTGCTAGCAGCTTCGGCCTTGGGGAGACCCAGTACTTC. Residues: CASSFGLGETQYF. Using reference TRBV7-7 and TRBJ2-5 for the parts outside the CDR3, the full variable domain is GAGVSQSPRYKVTKRGQDVTLRCDPISSHATLYWYQQALGQGPEFLTYFNYEAQPDKSGLPSDRFSAERPEGSISTLTIQRTEQRDSAMYRCASSFGLGETQYFGPGTRLLVL.

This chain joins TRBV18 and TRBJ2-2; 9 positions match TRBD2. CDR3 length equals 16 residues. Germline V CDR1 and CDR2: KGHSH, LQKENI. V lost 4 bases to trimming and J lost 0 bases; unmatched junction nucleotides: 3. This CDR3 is CASSLVAGANTGELFF. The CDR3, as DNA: TGTGCCAGCTCACTAGTAGCGGGAGCGAACACCGGGGAGCTGTTTTTT.

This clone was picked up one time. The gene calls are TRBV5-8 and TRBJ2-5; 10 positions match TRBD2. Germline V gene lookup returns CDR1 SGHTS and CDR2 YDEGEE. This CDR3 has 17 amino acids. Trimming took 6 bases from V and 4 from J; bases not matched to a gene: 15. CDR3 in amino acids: CASTLLGVGLARETQYF. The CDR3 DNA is TGTGCCAGCACCCTATTGGGGGTGGGACTAGCGAGAGAGACCCAGTACTTC.

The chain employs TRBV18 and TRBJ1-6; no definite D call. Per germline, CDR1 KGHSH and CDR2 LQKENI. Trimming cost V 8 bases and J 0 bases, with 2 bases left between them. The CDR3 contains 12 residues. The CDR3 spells CASGSYNSPLHF. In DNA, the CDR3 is TGTGCCAGCGGCTCCTATAATTCACCCCTCCACTTT.

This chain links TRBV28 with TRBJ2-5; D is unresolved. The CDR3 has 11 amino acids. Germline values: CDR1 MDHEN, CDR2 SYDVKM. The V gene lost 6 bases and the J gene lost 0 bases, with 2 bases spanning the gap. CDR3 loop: CASSNQETQYF. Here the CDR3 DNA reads TGTGCCAGCAGCAACCAAGAGACCCAGTACTTC. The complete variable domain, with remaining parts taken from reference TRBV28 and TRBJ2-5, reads DVKVTQSSRYLVKRTGEKVFLECVQDMDHENMFWYRQDPGLGLRLIYFSYDVKMKEKGDIPEGYSVSREKKERFSLILESASTNQTSMYLCASSNQETQYFGPGTRLLVL.

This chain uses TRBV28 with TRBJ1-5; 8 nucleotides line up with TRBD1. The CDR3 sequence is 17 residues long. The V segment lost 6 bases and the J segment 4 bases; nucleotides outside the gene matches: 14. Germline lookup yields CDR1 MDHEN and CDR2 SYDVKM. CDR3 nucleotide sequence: TGTGCCAGCAGGTCCGGACAGGGCCAGCAACTGAATCAGCCCCAGCATTTT. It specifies CASRSGQGQQLNQPQHF.

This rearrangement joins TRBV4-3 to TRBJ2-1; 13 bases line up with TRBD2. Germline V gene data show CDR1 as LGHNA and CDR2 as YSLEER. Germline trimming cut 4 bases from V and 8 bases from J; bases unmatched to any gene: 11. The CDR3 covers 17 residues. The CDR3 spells CASSRAPGLAGLDEQFF. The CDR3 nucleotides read TGCGCCAGCAGCCGAGCCCCGGGACTAGCGGGACTCGATGAGCAGTTCTTC.

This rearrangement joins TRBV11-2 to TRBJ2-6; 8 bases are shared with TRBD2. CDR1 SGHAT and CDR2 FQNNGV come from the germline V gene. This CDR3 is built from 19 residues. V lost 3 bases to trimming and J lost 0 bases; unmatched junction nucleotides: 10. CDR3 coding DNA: TGTGCCAGCAGCTTGACTTCACAGCGGGAGTACTCTGGGGCCAACGTCCTGACTTTC. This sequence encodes CASSLTSQREYSGANVLTF.